This TCR beta chain originates from a study of patients and donors after allogeneic stem cell transplantation. The germline V gene encodes CDR1 DFQATT and CDR2 SNEGSKA (reference sequence). J was trimmed by 7 bases and V by 6 bases; bases with no gene match: 17. The CDR3 sequence is 16 residues long. TCRdb independently ran MiXCR on the RT-PCR reads; one entry per CDR3 protein. The sample records about a million distinct CDR3 sequences, about a sixth being singletons. The gene calls are TRBV20-1 and TRBJ2-7; 11 positions agree with TRBD2. The source of this sequence is a human donor who was either an allogeneic HSCT recipient or a stem cell or donor lymphocyte infusion donor (not recorded which). It is not recorded whose cells these are; they may come from a transplant donor. Material: blood, either unsorted or a sorted T cell fraction (not recorded which). The chain's CDR3 is CSALPTLLAGVREQYF. The CDR3 DNA is TGCAGTGCCCTGCCCACCCTACTAGCGGGGGTGAGGGAGCAGTACTTC.